This TCR beta chain derives from a study of cytomegalovirus exposure and HLA in healthy donors (dated by TCRdb to about 2017). In the study overall: According to an earlier analysis of around 600 of the donors, some 180 million T cells yielded 117 million unique TCR beta sequences and approximately 300 Gb of sequence data. The study profiled the T cell repertoires of hundreds of subjects by immunosequencing and related them to cytomegalovirus serostatus. Five DR-DQ haplotypes were handled as single units for association and clustering, since linkage in the cohort was strong. Genome-wide SNP genotypes for about 60% of the 666 donors were used in a later genetic analysis, which treated that subset as a discovery cohort. To study patterns of TCR occurrence, a later analysis re-analyzed previously published TCR beta repertoires from around 700 donors and added high-resolution HLA genotyping. Among the roughly 400 genotyped donors, more than 70% belonged to the genetic ancestry cluster associated with self-reported Caucasian donors. An earlier analysis of several hundred of the donors used high-throughput TCR beta sequencing to judge whether each TCR beta V gene segment behaved as functional or pseudogenic. Across approximately 420 genotyped donors of the cohort, an average of about 240,000 unique TCR beta nucleotide sequences per donor were sequenced, and approximately 17% of those sequences were non-productive. Besides the first cohort of around 700 subjects, a separate validation cohort made up of 120 different subjects was used. Every discovery cohort repertoire had been produced on one sequencing platform. The number of typed donors differed by locus: roughly 629-630 for A, B, C, DRB1 and DQB1; 522 for DQA1; approximately 600 for DPA1; and around 450 for DPB1. The later analysis used no new phenotypic data to find candidate immune exposures, relying instead on TCR beta sequences and their occurrence across donors. Both class I and class II loci were covered by HLA typing, at four-digit resolution. The study was designed to test whether signatures of past pathogen exposure could be identified by cataloging public T cell receptors. High-throughput TCR immunosequencing, statistical association of individual TCRs with disease status, and machine learning were combined to predict cytomegalovirus infection status. Donor age, sex, ethnicity and CMV serostatus were compiled together with the repertoire data. An early release that covered fewer than 750 HLA-typed donors contained approximately 300 gigabases of sequencing data and about 93 million unique TCR sequences.

The protocol used for the library was the immunoSEQ multiplex PCR assay. The multiplex PCR relied on a mix of 60 forward primers for TCR Vbeta segments and 13 reverse primers for TCR Jbeta segments. The CDR3 region of rearranged TCR beta genes was amplified from genomic DNA with a multiplex PCR assay. The amplified TCR beta libraries were sequenced on the Illumina HiSeq System as 87-base-pair reads. In the source study's methods: A later analysis tallied 70 million to 100 million unique TCR beta chains across the 610 or so repertoires, and 10 million to 11 million of those chains were shared by two or more donors. To remove PCR and sequencing errors, raw reads were error-corrected and collapsed into unique sequences using a nearest-neighbor algorithm that merged closely related sequences. V, D and J gene segments were assigned by aligning CDR3 sequences to IMGT reference sequences. Each retained sequence needed at least a six-nucleotide match to both a V gene segment and a J gene segment. Rearrangements were called productive when the CDR3 lacked stop codons and stayed in frame with V and J; all others were non-productive. CDR3 was defined according to IMGT convention as the region running from the second conserved V-encoded cysteine to the conserved J-encoded phenylalanine. Sequences without an unambiguous match to a single V gene segment were excluded from the earlier analysis of almost 600 of the donors. An earlier analysis of about 590 of the donors classified V segments as functional when productive rearrangements were above 56.7% and as segregating when the standard deviation between donors was above 5%. A statistical classification framework was built for diagnosing cytomegalovirus status from the catalog of TCR beta chain sequences. In a later analysis, V and J genes were assigned by comparing TCR nucleotide sequences against IMGT/GENE-DB human TR gene sequences. The TCRdist pipeline was used in a later analysis to assign CDR3 sequences and most-parsimonious VDJ recombination scenarios. A later analysis defined each TCR beta chain by its CDR3 amino acid sequence plus V-gene family, and excluded reads lacking a unique V-gene family. To address suspected cross-contamination and a sequencing artifact, a later analysis removed approximately 590 highly shared, low-generation-probability nucleotide sequences. A later analysis calculated a clonal expansion index for each public chain from normalized within-repertoire ranks of inferred template counts. Generation probabilities in a later analysis came from a VDJ recombination model fitted to out-of-frame rearrangements, and those results were checked against IGoR. In a later analysis, TCR-TCR, TCR-HLA and TCR-CMV co-occurrence was scored with hypergeometric tests, and a repertoire-size bias correction was applied to TCR pairs. A later analysis estimated false discovery rates by permuting HLA or CMV assignments 20 times. In a later analysis, co-occurring TCRs were grouped using DBSCAN, with TCRdist sequence similarity added in when clustering inside HLA-allele-positive subsets. Repertoires with fewer than 30,000 or more than 120,000 public chains, plus five repertoires with anomalous nucleotide sharing, were excluded from co-occurrence clustering. TCRdb obtained this table from immuneACCESS and retained in-frame rearrangements with V and J assigned. These tables miss some clones; where compared with another copy, unresolved V genes account for less than half of the shortfall, and the remainder is unexplained. V, J and clone size were drawn from that table, and D and trimming were deduced from the DNA. The sample table lists around 140,000 clones, around nine tenths of them with a count of one. Clones ranked in the top ten supply 5.2% of the sample.

Overall results and qualifications from the work: In a later analysis, around 17,000 TCR beta sequences were associated with specific HLA alleles at a false discovery rate of 0.05. The sequencing pipeline was judged likely to have produced a cluster of highly shared sequence variants as a technical artifact. A later analysis reported that several top co-occurrence clusters appeared linked to parvovirus B19, influenza, CMV and Epstein-Barr virus. A later analysis found that TCR association rates varied across HLA loci, with DRB1 alleles showing the most associated TCRs and HLA-C alleles the fewest. Across donors, most TCR sequences were observed very rarely, whereas some public TCRs were present in many individuals. Cytomegalovirus status was reported to be diagnosed by the classifier with high specificity and sensitivity in both the original and validation cohorts. In the study, approximately 160 TCR beta chains were listed as associated with cytomegalovirus. An association between a missense DCLRE1C variant and V-gene and J-gene trimming of TCR beta chains was found in a later genetic analysis and replicated in an independent cohort. When HLA alleles, especially DR and DQ, strongly co-occurred, TCR associations were difficult to assign to individual alleles. Three of the identified cytomegalovirus-associated TCR beta chains were confirmed in vitro to be specific for cytomegalovirus antigens. A further reported finding was that TCR beta sequences accurately predicted the HLA-A and HLA-B alleles for most subjects in the first cohort. HLA typing was unavailable for some donors at each locus, so association tests used only the typed subset. For the cohort, immune exposure information was limited to CMV serostatus. The cohort was sequenced for TCR beta chains only, and without alpha or paired-chain data the features that could be detected were limited. Because the 87-base-pair reads could not distinguish some IMGT-functional V segments, including TRBV6-2 and TRBV6-3, those segments were excluded. In a later analysis, HLA-associated TCR beta chains were found to be more clonally expanded and to have lower generation probabilities than equally common non-associated chains. In a later genetic analysis, fewer N-insertions in productive TCRs were reported among donors in an Asian-associated ancestry cluster than the roughly 700-donor mean. Most CMV-associated TCR beta chains appeared to be HLA-restricted in a later analysis, and the HLA associations seemed to be driven largely by CMV exposure. In an earlier analysis of about 550 of the donors, most TCR beta V segments were observed in productive rearrangements about 87% or about 30% of the time, broadly matching IMGT annotations. The authors suggested that the approach could potentially be generalized to other disease states and immunological phenotypes. The earlier analysis of nearly 600 of the donors excluded 15 to 20 rarely observed V segments, including chromosome 9 orphons, because counts were too low. Correlated functional status among segregating V segments might reflect linkage disequilibrium, but an unknown experimental factor could not be ruled out. The presence/absence analyses assumed that sequencing depth was roughly uniform across donors, and that assumption may not be true.

CDR1 and CDR2 were assigned from the germline V gene as SGHDT and YYEEEE. Trimming leaves V shorter by 2 bases and J shorter by 0 bases, with the junction holding 8 bases beyond the gene matches. The CDR3 starts with the cysteine, ends with the phenylalanine, and has 17 residues. Only the CDR3 region is kept as DNA, spanning 51 bases read in frame from base 1. Of note for this clone: Its antigen specificity is not known. No much larger clonotype is one base removed from it; base qualities were not supplied.

The cohort was made up of roughly 670 healthy bone marrow donors. Cohort members were all nominally healthy when sampled, although unrecorded immune exposures were likely present. The donor was CMV seronegative and belonged to the group of approximately 320 seronegative cohort members. Each donor provided a peripheral blood sample, and peripheral blood mononuclear cells were used for TCR beta sequencing. The Qiagen DNeasy Blood Extraction Kit was used to extract genomic DNA from the blood cell samples. The sequenced material came from PBMCs. This receptor chain uses TRBV5-6 and TRBJ2-7; 10 central nucleotides agree with TRBD2. The receptor was isolated from a woman under 40 in good health and CMV-seronegative. At the DNA level, the sequence is TGTGCCAGCAGCTTCTTGTACCCTAGCGGGAGCTCCTACGAGCAGTACTTC. This encodes CASSFLYPSGSSYEQYF.